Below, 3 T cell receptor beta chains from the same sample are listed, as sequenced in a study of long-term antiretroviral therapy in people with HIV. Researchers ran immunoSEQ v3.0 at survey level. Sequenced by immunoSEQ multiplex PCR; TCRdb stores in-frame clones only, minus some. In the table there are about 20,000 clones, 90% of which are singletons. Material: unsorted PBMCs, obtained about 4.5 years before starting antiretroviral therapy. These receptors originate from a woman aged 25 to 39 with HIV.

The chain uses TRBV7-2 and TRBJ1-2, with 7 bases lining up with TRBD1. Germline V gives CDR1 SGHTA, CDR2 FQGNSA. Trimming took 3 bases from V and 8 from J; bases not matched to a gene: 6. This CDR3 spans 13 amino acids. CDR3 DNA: TGTGCCAGCAGCTTCACAGGGGTGGGCGGCTACACCTTC. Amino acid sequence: CASSFTGVGGYTF.

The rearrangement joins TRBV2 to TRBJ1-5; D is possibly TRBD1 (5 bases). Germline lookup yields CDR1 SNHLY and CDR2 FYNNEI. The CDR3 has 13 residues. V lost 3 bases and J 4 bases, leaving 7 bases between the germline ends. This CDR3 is CASSEEGNQPQHF. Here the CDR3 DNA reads TGTGCCAGCAGTGAGGAGGGGAATCAGCCCCAGCATTTT.

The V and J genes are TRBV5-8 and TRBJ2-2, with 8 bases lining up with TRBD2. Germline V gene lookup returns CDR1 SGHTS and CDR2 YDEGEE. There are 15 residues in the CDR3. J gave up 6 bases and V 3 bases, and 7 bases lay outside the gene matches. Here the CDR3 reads CASSSGTRLPGELFF. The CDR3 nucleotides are TGTGCCAGCAGCTCCGGGACTAGGTTACCCGGGGAGCTGTTTTTT.